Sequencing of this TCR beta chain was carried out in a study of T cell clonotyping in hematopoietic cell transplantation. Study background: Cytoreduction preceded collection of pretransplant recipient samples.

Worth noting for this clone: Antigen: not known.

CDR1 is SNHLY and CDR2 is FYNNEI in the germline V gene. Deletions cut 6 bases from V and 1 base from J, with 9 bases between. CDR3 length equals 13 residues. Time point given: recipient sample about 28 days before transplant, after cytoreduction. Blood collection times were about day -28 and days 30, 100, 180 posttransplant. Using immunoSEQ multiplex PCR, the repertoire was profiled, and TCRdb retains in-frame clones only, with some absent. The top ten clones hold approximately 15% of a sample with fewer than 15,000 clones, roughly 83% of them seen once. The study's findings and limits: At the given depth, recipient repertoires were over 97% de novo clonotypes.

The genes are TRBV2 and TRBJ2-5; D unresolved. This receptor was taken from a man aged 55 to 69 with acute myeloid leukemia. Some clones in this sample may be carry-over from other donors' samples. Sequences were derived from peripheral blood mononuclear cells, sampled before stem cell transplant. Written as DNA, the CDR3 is TGTGCCAGCAGCAGAGGACCCCAAGAGACCCAGTACTTC. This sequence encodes CASSRGPQETQYF.